What follows are 25 T cell receptor beta chains derived from one specimen sequenced in a study of shared clonotypes between healthy human individuals. The naive CD8 population came from CD45RO-negative cells selected for CCR7, without terminally differentiated effector memory CD45RA+ cells. Method: immunoSEQ multiplex PCR; TCRdb's copy keeps in-frame clones and lacks some. Seen here are hundreds of thousands of clones, about 95% observed once, and the top ten hold 0.085% to 0.11%. What was sequenced was naive CD8+ T cells sorted from blood. Receptors originate from a woman between 25 and 40 years old in good health.

In DNA, the CDR3 is TGTGCCAGCAGCCAAGTGGCGACTAGCTTTAAAAAGCAGTTCTTC. This encodes CASSQVATSFKKQFF. The chain uses TRBV14 and TRBJ2-1; 7 nucleotides match TRBD2. CDR3 length equals 15 residues. Germline assignment: CDR1 SGHDN and CDR2 FVKESK. V was pared by 1 base and J by 11 bases, with 11 bases of the junction left unmatched.

The chain is built from TRBV2 and TRBJ2-2; D remains ambiguous. Germline assignment: CDR1 SNHLY and CDR2 FYNNEI. Deletions cut 1 base from V and 2 bases from J, with 14 bases between. The CDR3 sequence is 17 residues long. CDR3 protein: CASSEVSRALNTGELFF. The DNA for the CDR3 is TGTGCCAGCAGTGAAGTGTCCCGGGCCCTAAACACCGGGGAGCTGTTTTTT.

In DNA form, the CDR3 reads TGCGCCAGCAGCCAAGCGGGGGCGCCTAATGAAAAACTGTTTTTT. Its translation: CASSQAGAPNEKLFF. The chain combines TRBV4-1 with TRBJ1-4; D is possibly TRBD1 (6 bases). This CDR3 comprises 15 residues. Germline loops: CDR1 MGHRA, CDR2 YSYEKL. V lost 1 base to trimming and J lost 3 bases, with 9 bases between them.

The rearrangement uses TRBV15 and TRBJ2-7, with 11 bases aligning to TRBD1. After removal of 4 bases from V and 4 bases from J, the junction contained 3 bases not matched to a gene. CDR1 is LNHNV and CDR2 is YYDKDF in the germline V gene (reference sequence). This CDR3 has 14 residues. In DNA, the CDR3 is TGTGCCACCAGCATAGGGACAGGGGGATACGAGCAGTACTTC. Protein product: CATSIGTGGYEQYF.

This chain joins TRBV5-6 and TRBJ2-1, with TRBD1 matching 8 bases. From germline, CDR1 is SGHDT and CDR2 YYEEEE. The CDR3 is made up of 13 amino acids. J gave up 8 bases and V 0 bases, and 1 base lay outside the gene matches. The CDR3 loop is CASSLDRGDEQFF. CDR3 in DNA: TGTGCCAGCAGCTTGGACAGGGGGGATGAGCAGTTCTTC.

This chain connects TRBV14 to TRBJ2-1, with TRBD2 identical over 8 bases. The V segment lost 4 bases and the J segment 9 bases; nucleotides outside the gene matches: 5. This CDR3 contains 13 residues. Per the germline V gene, CDR1 is SGHDN and CDR2 is FVKESK. CDR3: CASSPGGRSEQFF. In nucleotides, the CDR3 is TGTGCCAGCAGCCCGGGGGGGAGGAGTGAGCAGTTCTTC.

The chain recombines TRBV27 with TRBJ1-4, with a possible D match to TRBD1 (5 bases). The CDR3 loop spans 17 amino acids. CDR1 and CDR2 from the germline V gene are MNHEY and SMNVEV (reference sequence). The V gene lost 6 bases and the J gene lost 0 bases, with 17 bases spanning the gap. The CDR3, as DNA: TGTGCCAGCAGCTATGAAAGTCCAGGGTCAACTAATGAAAAACTGTTTTTT. This codes for CASSYESPGSTNEKLFF.

The chain carries TRBV9 and TRBJ2-1; D is ambiguous. The ends were cut back, 1 base at V and 8 bases at J, with 7 bases in the middle. The CDR3 is made up of 12 amino acids. CDR1 SGDLS and CDR2 YYNGEE come from the germline V gene. CDR3 DNA sequence: TGTGCCAGCAGCGTAAACAGCGATGAGCAGTTCTTC. This translates into CASSVNSDEQFF.

The chain couples TRBV5-4 to TRBJ2-7, with TRBD2 matching over 10 bases. Germline CDR1 SGHNT, CDR2 YYREEE (reference sequence). The CDR3 is made up of 15 amino acids. Trimming removed 4 bases from V and 2 bases from J; junction bases left unmatched: 6. CDR3 coding DNA: TGTGCCAGCAGCATCGGGACTAGCGATGCCTACGAGCAGTACTTC. It yields the protein CASSIGTSDAYEQYF. The full variable domain, with the rest looked up from reference TRBV5-4 and TRBJ2-7, is ETGVTQSPTHLIKTRGQQVTLRCSSQSGHNTVSWYQQALGQGPQFIFQYYREEENGRGNFPPRFSGLQFPNYSSELNVNALELDDSALYLCASSIGTSDAYEQYFGPGTRLTVT.

The chain uses TRBV7-9 and TRBJ2-7, with a possible D match to TRBD1 (6 bases). The V end was cut by 2 bases, the J end by 4 bases, with 12 bases between. The CDR3 consists of 14 residues. The germline gives CDR1 SEHNR, CDR2 FQNEAQ (reference sequence). CDR3 nucleotide sequence: TGTGCCAGCAGCTTACCGGACAGATGGTACGAGCAGTACTTC. Its translation: CASSLPDRWYEQYF.

This chain connects TRBV13 to TRBJ2-5, with D unresolved. V was cut by 5 bases and J by 4 bases, with 11 bases left in between. Germline lookup yields CDR1 PRHDT and CDR2 FYEKMQ (reference sequence). There are 13 residues in the CDR3. CDR3 nucleotides: TGTGCCAGCAGCCCAATACCAGGAGAGACCCAGTACTTC. It translates to CASSPIPGETQYF.

The rearrangement uses TRBV29-1 and TRBJ2-7; 7 bases align to TRBD2. Germline V gene sequence: CDR1 SQVTM, CDR2 ANQGSEA. The V and J ends lost 1 base and 5 bases, in that order; junction bases with no gene match: 14. The CDR3 consists of 16 residues. CDR3 DNA: TGCAGCGTTGAAGGGGGGTTAAGCGGGGACGGGAACGAGCAGTACTTC. Amino acids: CSVEGGLSGDGNEQYF.

The V gene is TRBV14, the J gene TRBJ1-5; D is ambiguous. This CDR3 is 13 amino acids long. CDR1 is SGHDN, CDR2 FVKESK, per germline. Trimming shortened V by 6 bases and J by 7 bases, and 13 bases separated the two germline ends. CDR3 sequence: CASSRREDQPQHF. In nucleotides, the CDR3 is TGTGCCAGCAGTCGAAGGGAGGACCAGCCCCAGCATTTT.

This sequence joins TRBV6-5 and TRBJ2-7; tentatively, D is TRBD1 (5 bases). The germline CDR1 and CDR2 sequences are MNHEY and SVGAGI. This CDR3 contains 13 residues. V shed 5 bases and J shed 2 bases, with 10 bases lying between them. Written as DNA, the CDR3 is TGTGCCAGCAGTAGGGGCGCGACCTACGAGCAGTACTTC. It yields the protein CASSRGATYEQYF.

The V gene is TRBV7-9, the J gene TRBJ2-5; 9 nucleotides align to TRBD1. The trim removed 4 bases at V and 1 base at J, leaving 4 bases unmatched. The germline CDR1 and CDR2 sequences are SEHNR and FQNEAQ (reference sequence). This CDR3 has 15 amino acids. The CDR3, as DNA: TGTGCCAGCAGCTCGCGACAGGGGGTCCAAGAGACCCAGTACTTC. It specifies CASSSRQGVQETQYF.

The rearrangement uses TRBV6-5 and TRBJ2-1; D remains ambiguous. V was shortened by 6 bases and J by 7 bases, with 19 bases between the two germline ends. The V gene's germline CDR1 is MNHEY and CDR2 SVGAGI. This CDR3 is built from 15 residues. For the CDR3, the DNA is TGTGCCAGCAGGCCCTGGGTAGGAATCATTAATGAGCAGTTCTTC. This translates into CASRPWVGIINEQFF.

This chain joins TRBV11-2 and TRBJ2-1; D ambiguous. Germline CDR1 and CDR2: SGHAT and FQNNGV. V was trimmed by 5 bases and J by 5 bases, leaving 22 bases between them. The CDR3 covers 17 residues. The CDR3 loop reads CASSTHPYTSRNNEQFF. In DNA, the CDR3 is TGTGCCAGCAGCACTCACCCCTACACGTCCCGAAACAATGAGCAGTTCTTC.

The chain has TRBV5-1 and TRBJ2-6; tentatively, D is TRBD2 (6 bases). This CDR3 is 17 amino acids long. V gave up 1 base and J gave up 2 bases, with 13 bases separating them. Per the germline V gene, CDR1 is SGHRS and CDR2 is YFSETQ. The CDR3 protein is CASSLLARGTGANVLTF. CDR3 sequence (DNA): TGCGCCAGCAGCTTGCTTGCACGGGGGACTGGGGCCAACGTCCTGACTTTC.

The rearrangement links TRBV29-1 to TRBJ2-7, with D tentatively TRBD1 or TRBD2 (5 bases each). CDR3 length: 15 residues. Trimming pared 0 bases from V and 1 base from J, leaving 13 bases between. Looked up from germline, CDR1 is SQVTM and CDR2 is ANQGSEA. Here the CDR3 reads CSVEDRGQASYEQYF. The DNA for the CDR3 is TGCAGCGTTGAAGATCGGGGCCAGGCATCCTACGAGCAGTACTTC.

As for this clone: Additional DNA sequences in this sample encode the identical CDR3. V usage is TRBV27 and J usage is TRBJ1-5; TRBD1 might be the D (5 bases). This CDR3 contains 14 residues. V dropped 5 bases and J dropped 0 bases, with 8 bases sitting between them. Per the germline V gene, CDR1 is MNHEY and CDR2 is SMNVEV (reference sequence). The CDR3 here is CASSLQGSNQPQHF. In DNA, the CDR3 is TGTGCCAGCAGTCTGCAGGGTAGCAATCAGCCCCAGCATTTT.

This rearrangement joins TRBV28 to TRBJ2-1; D assignment may be TRBD1 or TRBD2 (5 bases each). From germline, CDR1 is MDHEN and CDR2 SYDVKM. The V end lost 1 base, the J end lost 8 bases, and 18 bases lay between the germline ends. CDR3 length: 16 residues. CDR3 nucleotide sequence: TGTGCCAGCAGTTTATCGATTCGGGATGTGGGGCATGAGCAGTTCTTC. Amino acids: CASSLSIRDVGHEQFF.

The chain uses TRBV11-1 and TRBJ2-2; D uncertain. CDR1 and CDR2 from the germline V gene are SGHAT and FQDESV (reference sequence). This CDR3 has 15 amino acids. Trimming stripped 1 base from V and 2 bases from J, with 8 bases between. CDR3 protein: CASSLEGGNTGELFF. DNA of the CDR3: TGTGCCAGCAGCTTAGAGGGCGGTAACACCGGGGAGCTGTTTTTT.

V usage is TRBV27 and J usage is TRBJ2-2, with no clear D. V dropped 6 bases and J dropped 6 bases, with 8 bases sitting between them. Germline CDR1 is MNHEY and CDR2 is SMNVEV (reference sequence). The CDR3 totals 12 residues. CDR3 sequence (DNA): TGTGCCAGCAGGCCGGTGGCCGGGGAGCTGTTTTTT. Translating it yields CASRPVAGELFF.

J is TRBJ2-7 and V is TRBV27; D is unresolved. V lost 3 bases and J 5 bases, leaving 11 bases between the germline ends. Germline CDR1 MNHEY, CDR2 SMNVEV (reference sequence). The CDR3 loop spans 13 amino acids. CDR3 sequence: CASSLTLWDEQYF. The DNA for the CDR3 is TGTGCCAGCAGTTTGACCCTTTGGGACGAGCAGTACTTC.

V usage is TRBV4-1 and J usage is TRBJ2-1; TRBD2 matches at 9 bases. Germline CDR1 is MGHRA and CDR2 is YSYEKL. The CDR3 covers 15 residues. Trimming took 4 bases from V and 8 from J; bases not matched to a gene: 9. CDR3 protein: CASSLQTSGRDEQFF. The CDR3 DNA follows: TGCGCCAGCAGCCTACAGACTAGCGGAAGGGATGAGCAGTTCTTC.